The present TCR beta chain was sequenced within a study of shared clonotypes between healthy human individuals (dated by TCRdb to 2018 to 2021). At the level of the whole study: The cohort included three men and a couple of women between 18 and 49 years of age. To increase sequencing depth and limit assay-specific biases, different laboratories used diverse techniques to prepare libraries and sequence TCR repertoires. To estimate repertoire size and how much clonotype sharing occurs between individuals, the study deeply sequenced the blood TCR repertoires of about five healthy adults. For each donor, CD4 naive and CD4 memory were each given three plates, CD8 naive was given two plates, and CD8 memory was given one plate. Per donor, leukapheresis produced somewhere between about 0.85 and 10 billion PBMCs.

Donors were healthy HIV-negative adults with no recently reported acute infections or vaccinations. Only Caucasian adults living in Nashville, Tennessee, USA were represented among the donors. CD4+ T cells were enriched by magnetic negative selection, after which naive cells were positively selected on CD45RA and the negative fraction was taken as the memory subset. Blood was obtained by leukapheresis, after which PBMCs were separated by Ficoll-Histopaque density gradient centrifugation and cryopreserved in liquid nitrogen vapor phase. Analytical flow cytometry was used to check the purity and quantity of each magnetically sorted T cell population. Each sorted fraction had its genomic DNA isolated and then quantified by UV absorbance on a Nanodrop 2000c. Using the deep immunoSEQ assay, TCR CDR3 regions were amplified from genomic DNA by multiplex PCR. Extracted genomic DNA from each cell subset was distributed evenly across all wells of several immunoSEQ 96-well plates, and each plate was treated as a replicate. For sorted subsets, 200 to 250 ng of genomic DNA, equivalent to roughly 30,000 T cell genomes, went into each replicate PCR. Purified libraries were quantified with a Qubit 3.0 fluorometer, sized on a Bioanalyzer 2100, and re-quantified with the KAPA Library Quantification kit. Every immunoSEQ 96-well plate was sequenced on a separate single-read 150-cycle Illumina NextSeq 550 flow cell. The authors' pipeline ran thus. Because the immunoSEQ output held only junctional sequences and lacked quality scores, the filtering could not match the filtering applied to full-length reads. To assign V/J genes and CDR3, sequences were annotated against IMGT germline references using PyIR, a Python wrapper for IgBLAST v1.9. Reads were filtered out if the reads had weak V/J assignments (E-value above 1e-6), no CDR3, stop codons, out-of-frame junctions, or ambiguous translated residues. A V3J clonotype was defined by an identical inferred V gene, J gene, and CDR3 amino acid sequence. The percentage overlap between two repertoires was calculated by dividing the number of shared unique clonotypes by the size of the smaller repertoire. Richness of each repertoire was evaluated using RTK rarefaction, the Chao1 estimator, and Recon v2.1 estimates of unobserved clonotypes. For all TCRbeta clonotypes obtained by the gDNA method from four donors, generation probabilities were computed with OLGA. TCRdb stores this immuneACCESS table with in-frame sequences only. Part of the clones is absent; in the studies checked, under half of the shortfall reflects unresolved V genes, and no reason is known for the rest. V and J calls and clone size are given by that table; D and trimming were obtained from the DNA. The sample profile shows about 2.4 million clones; roughly 93% of them were found once. The top ten hold about 0.38% of the sample.

A word on this clone: Its cognate antigen has yet to be identified. Nothing much larger sits one base from this clone, and base qualities are not available.

The CDR3 measures 14 amino acids from cysteine to phenylalanine. Only the CDR3 DNA is retained, 42 bases long and in frame from the first base. Relative to germline, V is missing 6 bases and J is missing 7 bases, with 7 bases of the junction outside any gene match. CDR1 and CDR2, per the germline V gene, are MNHEY and SVGAGI. What the study reported, not specific to this receptor: The genetic and exposure-history diversity represented was limited by the small number of donors. Compared with non-shared clonotypes, clonotypes shared by all four sorted-subset donors had higher generation probabilities. Naive subsets generally had larger estimated clonotype richness than memory subsets. Only blood was sampled, and tissue TCR repertoires likely differ from those in blood. Sharing across several donors was observed for 5% to 6.5% of naive CD4, 3.5% of naive CD8, roughly 2.3% of memory CD4, and about 0.39% of memory CD8 clonotypes. Pairwise subsampling indicated that sequencing depth was expected to affect the degree of clonotype sharing among donors. Even with the large sequencing depth, rarefaction of the sorted-subset datasets indicated that sequencing was incomplete.

Sequencing was performed on naive CD4+ T cells from PBMCs. The cell subset or site label, as the study defines it: CD45RA+ positively selected. The V gene is TRBV6-5 and the J gene is TRBJ2-4; TRBD2 aligns with 9 central bases. The source is a man younger than 35 in good health. Some clones in this sample may be carry-over from other donors' samples. At the DNA level, the sequence is TGTGCCAGCAGCGCCACCGGGACTAGCAACATTCAGTACTTC. This translates into CASSATGTSNIQYF.